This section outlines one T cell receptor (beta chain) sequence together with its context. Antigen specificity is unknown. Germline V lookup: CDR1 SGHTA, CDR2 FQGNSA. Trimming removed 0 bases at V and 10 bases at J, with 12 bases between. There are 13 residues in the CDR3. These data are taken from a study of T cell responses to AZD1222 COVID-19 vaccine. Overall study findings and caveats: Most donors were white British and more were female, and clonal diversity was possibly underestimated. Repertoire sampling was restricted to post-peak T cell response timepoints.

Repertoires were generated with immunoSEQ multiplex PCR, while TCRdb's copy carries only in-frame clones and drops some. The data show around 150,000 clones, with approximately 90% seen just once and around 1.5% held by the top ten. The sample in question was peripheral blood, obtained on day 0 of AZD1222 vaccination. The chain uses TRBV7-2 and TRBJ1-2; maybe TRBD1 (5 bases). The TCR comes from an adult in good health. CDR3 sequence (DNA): TGTGCCAGCAGCTTAGCTCAGGCGGGGCTCTACACCTTC. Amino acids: CASSLAQAGLYTF.